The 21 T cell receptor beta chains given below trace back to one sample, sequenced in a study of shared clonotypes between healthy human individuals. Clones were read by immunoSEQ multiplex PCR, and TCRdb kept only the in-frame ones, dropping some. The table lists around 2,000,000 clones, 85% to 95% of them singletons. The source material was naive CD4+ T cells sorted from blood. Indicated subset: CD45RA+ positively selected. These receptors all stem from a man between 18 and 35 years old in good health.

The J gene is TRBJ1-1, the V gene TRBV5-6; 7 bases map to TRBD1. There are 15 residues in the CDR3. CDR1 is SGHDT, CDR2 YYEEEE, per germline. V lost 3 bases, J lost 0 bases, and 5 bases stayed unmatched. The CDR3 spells CASSSETGLNTEAFF. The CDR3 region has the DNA TGTGCCAGCAGCTCTGAGACAGGGTTGAACACTGAAGCTTTCTTT.

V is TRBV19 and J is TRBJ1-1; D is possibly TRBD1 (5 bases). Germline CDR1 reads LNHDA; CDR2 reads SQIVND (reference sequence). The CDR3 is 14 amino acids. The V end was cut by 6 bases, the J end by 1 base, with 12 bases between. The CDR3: CASSDPGGNTEAFF. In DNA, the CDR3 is TGTGCCAGTAGCGACCCTGGGGGGAACACTGAAGCTTTCTTT.

The CDR3 coding sequence is TGTGCCAGCAGCCCGGACCGTTCCTACAATGAGCAGTTCTTC. This encodes CASSPDRSYNEQFF. This chain uses TRBV7-2 with TRBJ2-1; the D is unclear. The CDR3 sequence is 14 residues long. CDR1 and CDR2 (germline): SGHTA, FQGNSA. V was shortened by 5 bases and J by 1 base, with 9 bases between the two germline ends.

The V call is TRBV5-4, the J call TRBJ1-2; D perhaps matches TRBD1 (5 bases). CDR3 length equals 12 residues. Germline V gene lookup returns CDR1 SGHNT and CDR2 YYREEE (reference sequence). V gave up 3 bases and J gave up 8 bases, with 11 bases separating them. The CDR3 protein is CASSSGKRGYTF. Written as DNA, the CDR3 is TGTGCCAGCAGCTCAGGGAAGCGAGGCTACACCTTC.

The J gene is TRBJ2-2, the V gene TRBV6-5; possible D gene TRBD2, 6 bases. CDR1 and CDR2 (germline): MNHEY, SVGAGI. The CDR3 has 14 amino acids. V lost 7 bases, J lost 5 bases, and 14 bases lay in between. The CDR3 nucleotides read TGTGCCAGCACAACCGGGACTTGGACCGGGGAGCTGTTTTTT. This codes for CASTTGTWTGELFF.

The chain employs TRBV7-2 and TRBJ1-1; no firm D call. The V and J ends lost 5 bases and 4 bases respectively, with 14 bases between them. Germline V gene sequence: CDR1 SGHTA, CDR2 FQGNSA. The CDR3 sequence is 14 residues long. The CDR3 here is CASSSDGRGTEAFF. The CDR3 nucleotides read TGTGCCAGCAGCAGCGACGGGAGAGGCACTGAAGCTTTCTTT.

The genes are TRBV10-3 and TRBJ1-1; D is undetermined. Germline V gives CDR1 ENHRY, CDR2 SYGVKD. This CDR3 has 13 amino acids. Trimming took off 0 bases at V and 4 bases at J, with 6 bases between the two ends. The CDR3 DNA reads TGTGCCATCAGTGAGTCCGACCGCACTGAAGCTTTCTTT. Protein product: CAISESDRTEAFF.

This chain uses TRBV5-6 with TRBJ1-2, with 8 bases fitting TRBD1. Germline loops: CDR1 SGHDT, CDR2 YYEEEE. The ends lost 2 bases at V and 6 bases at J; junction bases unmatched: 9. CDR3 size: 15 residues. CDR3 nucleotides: TGTGCCAGCAGCTTTTTGCAGACAGGGGCGGATGGCTACACCTTC. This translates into CASSFLQTGADGYTF.

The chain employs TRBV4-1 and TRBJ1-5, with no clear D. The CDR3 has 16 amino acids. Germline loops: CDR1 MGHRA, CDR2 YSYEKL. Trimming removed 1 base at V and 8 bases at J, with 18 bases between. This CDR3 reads CASSQVGPIFGEPQHF. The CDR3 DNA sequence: TGCGCCAGCAGCCAAGTTGGACCCATTTTTGGGGAGCCCCAGCATTTT.

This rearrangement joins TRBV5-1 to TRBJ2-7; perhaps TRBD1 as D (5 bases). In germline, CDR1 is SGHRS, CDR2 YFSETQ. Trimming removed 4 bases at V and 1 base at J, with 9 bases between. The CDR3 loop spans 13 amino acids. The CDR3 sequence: CASSGAGSYEQYF. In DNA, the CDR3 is TGCGCCAGCAGCGGGGCAGGGTCCTACGAGCAGTACTTC.

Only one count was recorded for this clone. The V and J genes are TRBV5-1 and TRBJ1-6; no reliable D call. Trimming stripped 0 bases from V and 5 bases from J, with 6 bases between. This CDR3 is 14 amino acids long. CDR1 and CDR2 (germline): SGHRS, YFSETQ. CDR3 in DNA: TGCGCCAGCAGCTTGGCGAAGGATAATTCACCCCTCCACTTT. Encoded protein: CASSLAKDNSPLHF.

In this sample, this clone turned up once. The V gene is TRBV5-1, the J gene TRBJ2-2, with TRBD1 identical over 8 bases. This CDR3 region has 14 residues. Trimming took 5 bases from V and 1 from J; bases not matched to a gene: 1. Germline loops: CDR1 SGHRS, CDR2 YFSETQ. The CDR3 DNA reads TGCGCCAGCAGTGACAGGGGGAACACCGGGGAGCTGTTTTTT. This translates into CASSDRGNTGELFF.

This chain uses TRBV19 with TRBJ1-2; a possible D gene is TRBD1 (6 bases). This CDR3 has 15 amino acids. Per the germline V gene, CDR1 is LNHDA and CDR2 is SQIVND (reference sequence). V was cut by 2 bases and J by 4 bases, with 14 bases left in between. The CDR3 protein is CASSIFPGTSYGYTF. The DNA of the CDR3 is TGTGCCAGTAGTATATTCCCCGGGACATCCTATGGCTACACCTTC.

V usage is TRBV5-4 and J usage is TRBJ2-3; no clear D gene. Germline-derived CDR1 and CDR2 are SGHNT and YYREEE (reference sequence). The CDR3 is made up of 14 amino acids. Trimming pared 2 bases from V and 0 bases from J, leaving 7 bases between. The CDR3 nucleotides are TGTGCCAGCAGCTTCCTTCCTAGCACAGATACGCAGTATTTT. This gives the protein CASSFLPSTDTQYF.

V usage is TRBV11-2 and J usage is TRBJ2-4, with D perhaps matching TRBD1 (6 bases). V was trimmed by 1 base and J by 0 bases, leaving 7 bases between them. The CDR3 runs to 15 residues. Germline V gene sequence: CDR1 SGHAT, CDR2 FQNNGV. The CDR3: CASSLAGVAKNIQYF. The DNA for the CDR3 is TGTGCCAGCAGCTTAGCAGGGGTAGCCAAAAACATTCAGTACTTC. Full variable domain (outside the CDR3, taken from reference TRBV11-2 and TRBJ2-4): EAGVAQSPRYKIIEKRQSVAFWCNPISGHATLYWYQQILGQGPKLLIQFQNNGVVDDSQLPKDRFSAERLKGVDSTLKIQPAKLEDSAVYLCASSLAGVAKNIQYFGAGTRLSVL.

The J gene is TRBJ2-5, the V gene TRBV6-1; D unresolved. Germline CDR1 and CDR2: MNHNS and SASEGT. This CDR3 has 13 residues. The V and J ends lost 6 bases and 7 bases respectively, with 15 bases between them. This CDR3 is CASSPSWGGTQYF. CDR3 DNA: TGTGCCAGCAGCCCGAGTTGGGGTGGGACCCAGTACTTC.

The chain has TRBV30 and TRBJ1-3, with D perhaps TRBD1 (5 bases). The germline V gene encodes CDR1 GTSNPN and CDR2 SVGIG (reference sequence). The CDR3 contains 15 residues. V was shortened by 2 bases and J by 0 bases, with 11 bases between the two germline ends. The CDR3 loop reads CAWSKTGFSGNTIYF. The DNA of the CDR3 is TGTGCCTGGAGTAAAACAGGTTTCTCTGGAAACACCATATATTTT. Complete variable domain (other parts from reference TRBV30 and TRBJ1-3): SQTIHQWPATLVQPVGSPLSLECTVEGTSNPNLYWYRQAAGRGLQLLFYSVGIGQISSEVPQNLSASRPQDRQFILSSKKLLLSDSGFYLCAWSKTGFSGNTIYFGEGSWLTVV.

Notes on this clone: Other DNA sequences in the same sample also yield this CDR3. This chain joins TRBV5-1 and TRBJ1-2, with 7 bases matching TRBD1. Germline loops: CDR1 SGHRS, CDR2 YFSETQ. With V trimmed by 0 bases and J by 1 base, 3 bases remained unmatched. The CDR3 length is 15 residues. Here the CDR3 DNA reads TGCGCCAGCAGCTTGGGGACAGGCGTTAACTATGGCTACACCTTC. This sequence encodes CASSLGTGVNYGYTF.

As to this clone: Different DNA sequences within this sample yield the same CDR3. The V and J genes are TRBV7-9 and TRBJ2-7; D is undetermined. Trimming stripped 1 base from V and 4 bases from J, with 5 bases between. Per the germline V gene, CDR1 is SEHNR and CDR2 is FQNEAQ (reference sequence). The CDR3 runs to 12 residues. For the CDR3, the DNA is TGTGCCAGCAGCTTAGAACGGTACGAGCAGTACTTC. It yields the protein CASSLERYEQYF. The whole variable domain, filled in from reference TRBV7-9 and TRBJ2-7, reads DTGVSQNPRHKITKRGQNVTFRCDPISEHNRLYWYRQTLGQGPEFLTYFQNEAQLEKSRLLSDRFSAERPKGSFSTLEIQRTEQGDSAMYLCASSLERYEQYFGPGTRLTVT.

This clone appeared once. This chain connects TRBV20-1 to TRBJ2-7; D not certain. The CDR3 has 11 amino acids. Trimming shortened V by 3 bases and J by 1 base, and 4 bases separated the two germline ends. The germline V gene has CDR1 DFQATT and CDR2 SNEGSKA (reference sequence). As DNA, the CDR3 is TGCAGTGCTAGTATTTCCTACGAGCAGTACTTC. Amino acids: CSASISYEQYF.

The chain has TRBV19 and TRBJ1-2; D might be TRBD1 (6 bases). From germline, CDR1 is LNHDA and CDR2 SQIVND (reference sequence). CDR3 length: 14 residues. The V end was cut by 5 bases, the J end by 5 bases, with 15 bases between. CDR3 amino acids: CASSQWTVKYGYTF. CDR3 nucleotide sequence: TGTGCCAGTAGTCAGTGGACAGTGAAGTATGGCTACACCTTC.